A selection of T cell receptor beta chains follows, all from one sample in a study of blood T cell repertoires in COVID-19. Assay: immunoSEQ multiplex PCR; the TCRdb copy retains only in-frame clones and omits some. The table lists 200,000 or so clones, around four fifths of them singletons. The sequencing sample was made of peripheral blood. The receptors come from a human donor in a cohort sampled during active COVID-19. Both conserved end residues are part of each CDR3.

V gene: TRBV2; J gene: TRBJ2-3; CDR3 protein: CASRRERNTDTQYF
V gene: TRBV19; J gene: TRBJ1-2; CDR3 protein: CASSPYGQDRGYTF
V gene: TRBV19; J gene: TRBJ1-2; CDR3 protein: CASSISGIGYTF
V gene: TRBV28; J gene: TRBJ2-7; CDR3 protein: CASSQGGGGYEQYF
V gene: TRBV6-1; J gene: TRBJ1-1; CDR3 protein: CASSEFVANEAFF
V gene: TRBV18; J gene: TRBJ1-5; CDR3 protein: CASSPDRVRSNQPQHF
V gene: TRBV7-2; J gene: TRBJ2-7; CDR3 protein: CASSSQLAPSYEQYF
V gene: TRBV18; J gene: TRBJ1-1; CDR3 protein: CASSLQTDEAFF
V gene: TRBV19; J gene: TRBJ1-5; CDR3 protein: CASRGGSQPQHF
V gene: TRBV28; J gene: TRBJ1-1; CDR3 protein: CASSLKQMNTEAFF
V gene: TRBV5-1; J gene: TRBJ2-1; CDR3 protein: CASSSRTSFWADEQFF